What follows are 31 T cell receptor beta chains derived from one specimen sequenced in a study of T-cell reconstitution after alpha-beta-depleted transplantation in children. Unique molecular identifiers featured in how the TCRbeta library was prepared. TCRdb re-called the PCR reads with MiXCR, one entry per CDR3 protein. This table has about 440,000 distinct CDR3 sequences, 43% appearing once. The material sequenced was PBMCs, taken before TCRalphabeta/CD19-depleted stem cell transplant. These TCRs come from a girl aged 2-10 years with aplastic anemia, due to receive a stem cell transplant.

There are a few counts of this clonotype. This chain links TRBV5-1 with TRBJ2-3; D is possibly TRBD1 (5 bases). Trimming left V 0 bases short and J 4 bases short, with 9 bases between. This CDR3 is built from 14 residues. Germline CDR1 and CDR2: SGHRS and YFSETQ. CDR3 residues: CASSLVQAADTQYF. CDR3 in DNA: TGCGCCAGCAGCTTGGTACAGGCTGCAGATACGCAGTATTTT.

The V and J genes are TRBV20-1 and TRBJ2-1, with D uncertain. The CDR3 runs to 14 residues. Germline values: CDR1 DFQATT, CDR2 SNEGSKA (reference sequence). V lost 6 bases, J lost 2 bases, and 14 bases lay in between. For the CDR3, the DNA is TGCAGTGCGCGCCGGGCCGGAGCCTACAATGAGCAGTTCTTC. Protein: CSARRAGAYNEQFF.

The chain links TRBV10-3 to TRBJ2-5; D gene ambiguous. The germline V and J ends were trimmed by 3 bases and 7 bases, with 9 bases remaining between them. Germline V gene lookup returns CDR1 ENHRY and CDR2 SYGVKD. The CDR3 is 12 residues long. CDR3 coding DNA: TGTGCCATCAGTGATCTGGAGACGACCCAGTACTTC. It is translated as CAISDLETTQYF.

This clonotype was seen a few times. The chain links TRBV6-2 or TRBV6-3 to TRBJ1-1; D uncertain. The germline gives CDR1 MNHEY, CDR2 SVGEGT. Trimming took 0 bases from V and 5 from J, leaving 10 bases between them. The CDR3 is made up of 14 amino acids. The chain's CDR3 is CASSYSIRSTEAFF. CDR3 sequence (DNA): TGTGCCAGCAGTTACTCGATAAGAAGTACTGAAGCTTTCTTT.

This chain links TRBV11-2 with TRBJ2-3; D unresolved. The CDR3 loop spans 18 amino acids. Germline CDR1 and CDR2: SGHAT and FQNNGV. V lost 2 bases to trimming and J lost 4 bases, with 22 bases between them. DNA for the CDR3: TGTGCCAGCAGCTTATTAACTCGGGTCGCACGTGGCTCAGATACGCAGTATTTT. Protein: CASSLLTRVARGSDTQYF. The full variable domain, its missing parts supplied by reference TRBV11-2 and TRBJ2-3, is EAGVAQSPRYKIIEKRQSVAFWCNPISGHATLYWYQQILGQGPKLLIQFQNNGVVDDSQLPKDRFSAERLKGVDSTLKIQPAKLEDSAVYLCASSLLTRVARGSDTQYFGPGTRLTVL.

This clonotype was counted only a few times. The rearrangement links TRBV7-9 to TRBJ2-1; TRBD2 agrees at 8 bases. The J segment lost 4 bases and the V segment lost 2 bases, leaving 7 bases of the junction unmatched. The CDR3 length is 16 residues. The germline gives CDR1 SEHNR, CDR2 FQNEAQ (reference sequence). The CDR3 loop is CASSLTPTSVYNEQFF. The CDR3 region has the DNA TGTGCCAGCAGCTTAACCCCGACTAGCGTATACAATGAGCAGTTCTTC.

In this sample, this clonotype turned up many times. The chain recombines TRBV28 with TRBJ2-7, with unresolved D. Trimming took off 8 bases at V and 4 bases at J, with 12 bases between the two ends. Germline V gene lookup returns CDR1 MDHEN and CDR2 SYDVKM. This CDR3 spans 12 amino acids. The CDR3 region has the DNA TGTGCCAGCCGGAAGGGCGTTTACGAGCAGTACTTC. The encoded protein is CASRKGVYEQYF.

The chain recombines TRBV29-1 with TRBJ2-2; TRBD1 aligns across 9 bases. The CDR3 length is 12 residues. From germline, CDR1 is SQVTM and CDR2 ANQGSEA. V lost 7 bases, J lost 5 bases, and 2 bases stayed unmatched. The CDR3, as DNA: TGCAGCGCCGGGACAGGGACCGGGGAGCTGTTTTTT. This encodes CSAGTGTGELFF.

This clonotype was detected many times. The rearrangement links TRBV12-3 or TRBV12-4 to TRBJ1-3, with D unclear. The CDR3 contains 13 residues. V was clipped by 5 bases and J by 6 bases, with 11 bases between them. The CDR3 region has the DNA TGTGCCAGCAGTGTTTTCGGAATAAACACCATATATTTT. It specifies CASSVFGINTIYF.

The chain couples TRBV7-2 to TRBJ2-1; 7 positions agree with TRBD2. Germline V gene lookup returns CDR1 SGHTA and CDR2 FQGNSA. V lost 5 bases, J lost 7 bases, and 11 bases stayed unmatched. The CDR3 extends over 15 amino acids. CDR3 sequence reads: CASSPEARENNEQFF. Here the CDR3 DNA reads TGTGCCAGCAGCCCCGAGGCGCGGGAGAATAATGAGCAGTTCTTC.

This clonotype was recorded at least ten times. The DNA of the CDR3 is TGCGCCAGCAGCACTGGACGGGGAGAAGAGACCCAGTACTTC. Protein product: CASSTGRGEETQYF. The J gene is TRBJ2-5, the V gene TRBV5-1; TRBD2 might be the D (5 bases). The germline V gene has CDR1 SGHRS and CDR2 YFSETQ. Trimming left V 4 bases short and J 3 bases short, with 13 bases between. This CDR3 is built from 14 residues.

This clonotype has more than one count but fewer than ten. The V call is TRBV6-5, the J call TRBJ2-7, with D possibly matching TRBD1 (6 bases). The length of the CDR3 is 14 residues. V was pared by 0 bases and J by 4 bases, with 10 bases between. Germline V lookup: CDR1 MNHEY, CDR2 SVGAGI. The CDR3 DNA follows: TGTGCCAGCAGTTACTCAGGACAGAAGTACGAGCAGTACTTC. Protein product: CASSYSGQKYEQYF.

This clonotype appeared a few times. This chain joins TRBV5-1 and TRBJ1-5, with 7 bases that match TRBD1. The CDR3 is 14 residues long. Losses at the gene ends were 4 bases for V and 3 bases for J; bases not matched to a gene: 4. Germline V gives CDR1 SGHRS, CDR2 YFSETQ. The CDR3 bases are TGCGCCAGCAGCCTCGACAGGGACAATCAGCCCCAGCATTTT. As protein: CASSLDRDNQPQHF.

This clonotype was seen a few times. The V and J genes are TRBV27 and TRBJ1-1; D unresolved. The CDR3 loop spans 15 amino acids. Trimming shortened V by 3 bases and J by 4 bases, and 15 bases separated the two germline ends. Per germline, CDR1 MNHEY and CDR2 SMNVEV (reference sequence). CDR3 residues: CASSFLLSAGTEAFF. CDR3 coding DNA: TGTGCCAGCAGTTTCCTCTTATCGGCGGGCACTGAAGCTTTCTTT.

This sequence joins TRBV5-1 and TRBJ2-2; the D gene is possibly TRBD1 (6 bases). V lost 4 bases to trimming and J lost 5 bases, with 18 bases between them. CDR1 and CDR2 (germline): SGHRS, YFSETQ. The CDR3 spans 16 residues. CDR3 sequence (DNA): TGCGCCAGCAGCCTGCTAGGGGGACACTTAACCGGGGAGCTGTTTTTT. Protein sequence: CASSLLGGHLTGELFF.

The rearrangement joins TRBV5-1 to TRBJ2-2; the D is unclear. This CDR3 is built from 16 residues. Looked up from germline, CDR1 is SGHRS and CDR2 is YFSETQ. V dropped 1 base and J dropped 1 base, with 11 bases sitting between them. In nucleotides, the CDR3 is TGCGCCAGCAGCTTGAATACCTGGATGAACACCGGGGAGCTGTTTTTT. Amino acid sequence: CASSLNTWMNTGELFF.

In the case of this clonotype: This CDR3 is missing its conserved last phenylalanine or tryptophan, likely due to a read error. The chain uses TRBV4-1 and TRBJ1-4; 11 bases match TRBD1. The CDR3 has 18 amino acids. V lost 1 base to trimming and J lost 4 bases; unmatched junction nucleotides: 8. Germline V gene sequence: CDR1 MGHRA, CDR2 YSYEKL. CDR3 sequence (DNA): TGCGCCAGCAGCCAAGGGAAGGACAGGGGGCAAAGTAATGAAAAACTGTTTCTT. Its translation: CASSQGKDRGQSNEKLFL.

The rearrangement uses TRBV5-1 and TRBJ2-1; 12 bases are a match to TRBD2. The V gene's germline CDR1 is SGHRS and CDR2 YFSETQ. CDR3 length: 17 residues. Trimming cost V 0 bases and J 8 bases; bases outside gene matches: 9. Here the CDR3 DNA reads TGCGCCAGCAGCTTGGCCGGAAGACTAGCGGGAGTTGATGAGCAGTTCTTC. This translates into CASSLAGRLAGVDEQFF.

V and J are TRBV2 and TRBJ2-2, with 7 bases aligning to TRBD2. V trimming: 2 bases; J trimming: 0 bases; junction bases outside the gene matches: 0. The CDR3 length is 15 residues. Germline V gives CDR1 SNHLY, CDR2 FYNNEI. The CDR3 loop reads CASSELAANTGELFF. The CDR3 DNA reads TGTGCCAGCAGTGAACTAGCGGCGAACACCGGGGAGCTGTTTTTT.

Turning to this clonotype: One end of the junction is discordant with germline, which a read error may explain. The gene calls are TRBV5-1 and TRBJ2-7; the D gene is possibly TRBD1 (6 bases). This CDR3 is 14 amino acids long. Germline V gene lookup returns CDR1 SGHRS and CDR2 YFSETQ. Here the CDR3 DNA reads TGCGCCAGTAGCTGGGACACCAGCTCCTACGAGCAGTACTTC. This translates into CASSWDTSSYEQYF.

This clonotype was picked up a small number of times. This chain links TRBV5-1 with TRBJ2-7; D remains ambiguous. With 0 bases removed from V and 2 bases from J, the gap between germline ends came to 9 bases. Germline CDR1 and CDR2: SGHRS and YFSETQ. This CDR3 contains 14 residues. The CDR3, as DNA: TGCGCCAGCAGCTTGGAAGCAGGCACCTACGAGCAGTACTTC. Its protein product is CASSLEAGTYEQYF.

This clonotype was detected only a few times. V gene TRBV11-3 combines with J gene TRBJ2-2; the D is unclear. CDR1 is SGHNT, CDR2 YENEEA, per germline. This CDR3 comprises 14 residues. V was trimmed by 5 bases and J by 2 bases, leaving 9 bases between them. The CDR3 DNA reads TGTGCCAGCAGCCCCCGGACCAACACCGGGGAGCTGTTTTTT. Translated, it gives CASSPRTNTGELFF.

This clonotype was detected ten times or more. V usage is TRBV5-1 and J usage is TRBJ1-2, with TRBD1 as a possible D gene (5 bases). This CDR3 is built from 13 residues. Germline CDR1 and CDR2: SGHRS and YFSETQ. V lost 2 bases and J lost 4, with 9 bases in between. Here the CDR3 reads CASSFTQGYGYTF. Here the CDR3 DNA reads TGCGCCAGCAGCTTTACTCAGGGCTATGGCTACACCTTC.

CDR3 nucleotide sequence: TGTGCCAGCAGTGAAGTAGCACAGACCCAGTACTTC. Amino acids: CASSEVAQTQYF. This rearrangement joins TRBV2 to TRBJ2-5, with D unresolved. In germline, CDR1 is SNHLY, CDR2 FYNNEI. The CDR3 runs 12 residues. With 1 base removed from V and 6 bases from J, the gap between germline ends came to 6 bases.

This clonotype was seen only a few times. The CDR3 sequence: CASSYSDGTYEQYF. DNA for the CDR3: TGTGCCAGCAGTTACTCCGACGGAACCTACGAGCAGTACTTC. V is TRBV6-2 or TRBV6-3 and J is TRBJ2-7; D gene uncertain. This CDR3 comprises 14 residues. Germline loops: CDR1 MNHEY, CDR2 SVGEGT. Trimming left V 0 bases short and J 2 bases short, with 8 bases between.

This clonotype turned up a few times. The chain employs TRBV9 and TRBJ2-7; TRBD2 is a possible D gene (6 bases). Trimming removed 0 bases from V and 4 bases from J, with 17 bases in between. Germline CDR1 and CDR2: SGDLS and YYNGEE. The CDR3 has 16 amino acids. CDR3 bases: TGTGCCAGCAGCGTAGTAGGAGGACGGGAGCTATACGAGCAGTACTTC. Protein product: CASSVVGGRELYEQYF.

This clonotype appeared a few times. The chain couples TRBV29-1 to TRBJ1-5; 7 bases fit TRBD1. Germline values: CDR1 SQVTM, CDR2 ANQGSEA. The CDR3 is 14 amino acids. V gave up 6 bases and J gave up 4 bases; unmatched junction bases: 9. CDR3 in amino acids: CSVAPGGTNQPQHF. The CDR3 bases are TGCAGCGTAGCACCAGGGGGGACGAATCAGCCCCAGCATTTT.

The gene calls are TRBV25-1 and TRBJ2-5; the D call may be TRBD1 or TRBD2 (6 bases each). Per germline, CDR1 MGHDK and CDR2 SYGVNS. The V end was cut by 11 bases, the J end by 5 bases, with 15 bases between. This CDR3 is 12 amino acids long. Written as DNA, the CDR3 is TGTGCCGCAGAGGGGGACTGGGAGACCCAGTACTTC. Encoded protein: CAAEGDWETQYF.

The J gene is TRBJ2-7, the V gene TRBV2; TRBD2 is a possible D gene (5 bases). The germline CDR1 and CDR2 sequences are SNHLY and FYNNEI. The CDR3 length is 12 residues. V lost 3 bases and J lost 6, with 9 bases in between. The CDR3 region is CASSDRGVEQYF. The CDR3 DNA is TGTGCCAGCAGTGATCGGGGTGTCGAGCAGTACTTC.

This clonotype has at least ten counts. This chain connects TRBV12-3 or TRBV12-4 to TRBJ2-2; possibly TRBD1 for D (5 bases). The CDR3 contains 15 residues. The ends were cut back, 3 bases at V and 4 bases at J, with 12 bases in the middle. Here the CDR3 DNA reads TGTGCCAGCAGTTTTCTTGGACACGCCACCGGGGAGCTGTTTTTT. Amino acids: CASSFLGHATGELFF.

This clonotype was counted at least ten times. The chain links TRBV7-2 to TRBJ1-3; possibly TRBD1 for D (6 bases). The V gene's germline CDR1 is SGHTA and CDR2 FQGNSA. The length of the CDR3 is 16 residues. V was pared by 5 bases and J by 2 bases, with 16 bases between. The chain's CDR3 is CASSPQGGAAGNTIYF. The CDR3, as DNA: TGTGCCAGCAGCCCACAAGGGGGGGCGGCTGGAAACACCATATATTTT.